The clone carrying this TCR beta chain was observed a few times. Its antigen is not identified. This may arise from a read error, as a much more abundant clone is one base away. The method was immunoSEQ multiplex PCR; TCRdb's version includes in-frame clones alone and lacks a portion of them. The sample has roughly 120,000 clones, about 81% seen once. This CDR3 has 12 residues. Germline V gene data show CDR1 as MNHEY and CDR2 as SMNVEV (reference sequence). V shed 4 bases and J shed 3 bases, with 4 bases lying between them. The time point here: blood 2 weeks post-SBRT. Regarding treatment: 15 Gy SBRT to primary tumor, nephrectomy 4 weeks later. The data stem from a study of radiation and T cells in renal cell carcinoma. Across the whole study: Nephrectomy followed 15 Gy stereotactic body radiation by 4 weeks. Study-wide results and caveats: In blood, top tumor clones expanded by 2 weeks, shrinking by 4.

This receptor was identified in a woman in her fifties or sixties with renal cell carcinoma. The chain combines TRBV27 with TRBJ1-5; D is undetermined. Material: blood, obtained from a patient whose treatment included radiotherapy and nephrectomy. The CDR3 nucleotides are TGTGCCAGCAGTTCCCCCAATCAGCCCCAGCATTTT. Translated: CASSSPNQPQHF.